The entry that follows covers one TCR beta chain sequence. Germline CDR1 and CDR2: SNHLY and FYNNEI. This CDR3 is 12 amino acids long. V gave up 7 bases and J gave up 3 bases, with 6 bases separating them. These data originate in a study of blood T cell repertoires in COVID-19. Repertoires were generated with immunoSEQ multiplex PCR, while TCRdb's copy carries only in-frame clones and drops some. This sample has 280,000 or so clones, with nearly 90% found just once. The specimen sequenced was PBMCs or T cells enriched from blood (not recorded which). The sequence was obtained from a woman between 18 and 29 years old with acute COVID-19. The chain joins TRBV2 to TRBJ1-4; D gene uncertain. Written as DNA, the CDR3 is TGTGCCAGCATACGGGCTAATGAAAAACTGTTTTTT. This gives the protein CASIRANEKLFF.